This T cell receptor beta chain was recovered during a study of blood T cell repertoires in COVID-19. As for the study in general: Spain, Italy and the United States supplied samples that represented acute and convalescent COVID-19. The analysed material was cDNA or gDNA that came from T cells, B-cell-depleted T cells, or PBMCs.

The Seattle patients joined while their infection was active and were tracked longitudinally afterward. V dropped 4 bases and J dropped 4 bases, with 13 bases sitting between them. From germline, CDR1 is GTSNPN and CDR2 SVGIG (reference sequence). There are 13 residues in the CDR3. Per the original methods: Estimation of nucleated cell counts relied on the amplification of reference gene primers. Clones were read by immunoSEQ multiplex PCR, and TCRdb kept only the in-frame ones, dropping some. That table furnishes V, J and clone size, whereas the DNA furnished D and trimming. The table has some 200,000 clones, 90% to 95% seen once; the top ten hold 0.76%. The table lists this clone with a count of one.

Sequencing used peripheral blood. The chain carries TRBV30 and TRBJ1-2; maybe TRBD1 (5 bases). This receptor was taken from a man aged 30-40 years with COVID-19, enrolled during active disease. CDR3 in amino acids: CAWTWTGGYGYTF. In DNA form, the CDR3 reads TGTGCCTGGACGTGGACCGGGGGCTATGGCTACACCTTC.